The 20 T cell receptor beta chains below all came from one sample that was sequenced in a study of blood T cells in healthy people across ages. Primers used in a second PCR of roughly 6 to 12 cycles were a sample-barcoded 5' primer and a J-beta primer mix. A single record per CDR3 protein comes from TCRdb applying MiXCR to the 5' RACE reads. The data show roughly 1.5 million distinct CDR3 sequences, approximately 43% seen once. The sample taken for sequencing was blood. All receptors come from a woman aged 18-29 years in good health.

The table lists this clonotype with a few counts. The V call is TRBV12-3 or TRBV12-4, the J call TRBJ2-7; weak D call: TRBD2 (5 bases). V was shortened by 8 bases and J by 6 bases, with 14 bases between the two germline ends. The CDR3 consists of 12 residues. The CDR3 reads CASGGAPSEQYF. The CDR3 DNA follows: TGTGCCAGCGGAGGAGCACCCAGCGAGCAGTACTTC.

Here the CDR3 reads CASSYDRIDQPQHF. DNA for the CDR3: TGTGCCAGCAGCTACGACAGGATAGATCAGCCCCAGCATTTT. The rearrangement links TRBV7-8 to TRBJ1-5; tentative D call: TRBD1 (6 bases). This CDR3 is built from 14 residues. Germline V gene lookup returns CDR1 SGHVS and CDR2 FQNEAQ. V lost 4 bases, J lost 5 bases, and 12 bases lay in between.

The chain has TRBV12-3 or TRBV12-4 and TRBJ1-4; D not certain. The CDR3 runs 13 residues. Trimming shortened V by 5 bases and J by 7 bases, and 11 bases separated the two germline ends. The CDR3: CASSLSTVEKLFF. The CDR3 DNA reads as TGTGCCAGCAGTCTCTCGACGGTTGAAAAACTGTTTTTT.

The chain employs TRBV18 and TRBJ1-1; the match to TRBD1 covers 8 bases. From germline, CDR1 is KGHSH and CDR2 LQKENI. The V gene end was trimmed by 6 bases and the J gene end by 0 bases; junction bases not matched to a gene: 21. The CDR3 runs 20 residues. CDR3 in DNA: TGTGCCAGCTCCCTGCTAGAGGCAGGGGGCCTGAGTCGTCTGAACACTGAAGCTTTCTTT. Amino acids: CASSLLEAGGLSRLNTEAFF. Full variable domain (remainder filled in from reference TRBV18 and TRBJ1-1): NAGVMQNPRHLVRRRGQEARLRCSPMKGHSHVYWYRQLPEEGLKFMVYLQKENIIDESGMPKERFSAEFPKEGPSILRIQQVVRGDSAAYFCASSLLEAGGLSRLNTEAFFGQGTRLTVV.

The chain couples TRBV11-2 to TRBJ2-3, with a weak D call TRBD2 (6 bases). This CDR3 region has 16 residues. Per germline, CDR1 SGHAT and CDR2 FQNNGV. V lost 5 bases to trimming and J lost 0 bases, with 15 bases between them. The DNA of the CDR3 is TGTGCCAGCAGCCTAGTGGGCGGGACCAGCACAGATACGCAGTATTTT. Amino acids: CASSLVGGTSTDTQYF.

This chain joins TRBV5-1 and TRBJ2-7, with D possibly matching TRBD2 (6 bases). This CDR3 has 18 amino acids. The germline V gene encodes CDR1 SGHRS and CDR2 YFSETQ. Trimming left V 0 bases short and J 0 bases short, with 19 bases between. For the CDR3, the DNA is TGCGCCAGCAGCTTGGGCCACGGCGGGACGGGATCCTCCTACGAGCAGTACTTC. Protein sequence: CASSLGHGGTGSSYEQYF.

This clonotype showed up just a few times. CDR3 region: CASSSGTGVQGTQYF. CDR3 nucleotide sequence: TGTGCCAGCAGTTCCGGGACAGGGGTCCAAGGTACGCAGTATTTT. The rearrangement uses TRBV7-2 and TRBJ2-3, with TRBD1 identical over 10 bases. CDR3 size: 15 residues. The trim removed 6 bases at V and 8 bases at J, leaving 11 bases unmatched. CDR1 is SGHTA and CDR2 is FQGNSA in the germline V gene.

This clonotype was seen only a few times. A junction end diverges from the germline sequence, so it may reflect a read error. The chain carries TRBV7-7 and TRBJ2-1, with 7 positions matching TRBD1. The germline gives CDR1 SSHAT, CDR2 FNYEAQ (reference sequence). The CDR3 runs 16 residues. CDR3 sequence (DNA): TGTGCTAGCAGCTTAGAGGGGGCGACGGGCTACAATGAGCAGTTCTTC. This sequence encodes CASSLEGATGYNEQFF.

This clonotype was seen only a few times. The chain uses TRBV9 and TRBJ1-1, with D tentatively TRBD1 (6 bases). The CDR3 has 14 residues. Trimming took off 3 bases at V and 0 bases at J, with 9 bases between the two ends. The germline V gene encodes CDR1 SGDLS and CDR2 YYNGEE. The CDR3 nucleotides are TGTGCCAGCAGCGAGGACAGCCTGAACACTGAAGCTTTCTTT. It codes for CASSEDSLNTEAFF.

DNA for the CDR3: TGCAGTGCTAGTTTCGCACGACGTTGGAACGAGCAGTACTTC. It is translated as CSASFARRWNEQYF. The chain has TRBV20-1 and TRBJ2-5; D is uncertain. The J call may not be correct, given that the DNA end is closer to TRBJ2-7. CDR1 DFQATT and CDR2 SNEGSKA come from the germline V gene (reference sequence). The CDR3 runs 14 residues.

The genes are TRBV3-1 and TRBJ1-1, with 8 positions matching TRBD1. Losses at the gene ends were 1 base for V and 5 bases for J; bases not matched to a gene: 6. This CDR3 is 15 amino acids long. The germline CDR1 and CDR2 sequences are LGHDT and YNNKEL (reference sequence). The CDR3 region is CASSQVQGARTEAFF. CDR3 nucleotides: TGTGCCAGCAGCCAAGTTCAGGGGGCGAGAACTGAAGCTTTCTTT.

V is TRBV7-2 and J is TRBJ1-5, with D perhaps matching TRBD1 (5 bases). V was clipped by 0 bases and J by 7 bases, with 13 bases between them. The CDR3 runs 15 residues. CDR1 is SGHTA and CDR2 is FQGNSA in the germline V gene. The CDR3 DNA reads as TGTGCCAGCAGCTTAGCCACGGGGGTCCGCCAGCCCCAGCATTTT. Amino acid sequence: CASSLATGVRQPQHF.

The chain is built from TRBV5-1 and TRBJ2-3; tentative D call: TRBD1 (6 bases). Germline V lookup: CDR1 SGHRS, CDR2 YFSETQ. Trimming shortened V by 0 bases and J by 4 bases, and 15 bases separated the two germline ends. The length of the CDR3 is 16 residues. The CDR3 nucleotides read TGCGCCAGCAGCTTGGAGGGGAATGGGGGCCCAGATACGCAGTATTTT. Amino acids: CASSLEGNGGPDTQYF.

This clonotype was found a few times. The chain joins TRBV30 to TRBJ2-4; D gene ambiguous. The end of the DNA is better explained by TRBJ2-5, so the J call may be wrong. The CDR3 consists of 12 residues. CDR1 GTSNPN and CDR2 SVGIG come from the germline V gene (reference sequence). The CDR3 protein is CAWSESGETQYF. The CDR3 DNA is TGTGCCTGGAGTGAGTCCGGGGAGACCCAGTACTTC.

The chain carries TRBV6-2 or TRBV6-3 and TRBJ1-2; 7 positions match TRBD1. The germline V gene encodes CDR1 MNHEY and CDR2 SVGEGT. This CDR3 is built from 13 residues. After removal of 9 bases from V and 5 bases from J, the junction contained 9 bases not matched to a gene. The CDR3 region has the DNA TGTGCCAGTATGGACAGGCCGGTTTATGGCTACACCTTC. The encoded protein is CASMDRPVYGYTF.

This clonotype was recorded a few times. At one boundary the junction diverges from the germline segment, which might be a read error. V usage is TRBV20-1 and J usage is TRBJ1-5; D may be TRBD1 (5 bases). Looked up from germline, CDR1 is DFQATT and CDR2 is SNEGSKA (reference sequence). The CDR3 length is 15 residues. The CDR3 region has the DNA TGCAGCGCTAGAGATCGAGTGGGGGGAGATCAGCCCCAGCATTTT. Translating it yields CSARDRVGGDQPQHF.

This clonotype was detected only a few times. CDR3 loop: CASSRMGVDYGYTF. DNA for the CDR3: TGTGCCAGCAGCCGGATGGGGGTCGACTATGGCTACACCTTC. The chain couples TRBV12-3 or TRBV12-4 to TRBJ1-2; maybe TRBD1 (5 bases). The V end lost 6 bases, the J end lost 3 bases, and 14 bases lay between the germline ends. This CDR3 is built from 14 residues.

The J gene is TRBJ2-5, the V gene TRBV3-1; D gene uncertain. With 6 bases removed from V and 5 bases from J, the gap between germline ends came to 7 bases. Germline values: CDR1 LGHDT, CDR2 YNNKEL (reference sequence). The CDR3 length is 11 residues. This CDR3 is CASSQDETQYF. The CDR3 DNA reads as TGTGCCAGCAGTCAGGATGAGACCCAGTACTTC.

With respect to this clonotype: A read error may produce the germline difference seen at one junction end. V gene TRBV28 combines with J gene TRBJ2-4; D is unresolved. The closer fit of TRBJ2-5 to the DNA end suggests the J call may be wrong. The length of the CDR3 is 14 residues. Germline V CDR1 and CDR2: MDHEN, SYDVKM. DNA of the CDR3: TGTGCCAGCAGTTTCTATGACATCCAAGGGACCCAGTACTTC. It yields the protein CASSFYDIQGTQYF.

V gene TRBV18 combines with J gene TRBJ1-1; possible D gene TRBD1, 5 bases. Germline V gene data show CDR1 as KGHSH and CDR2 as LQKENI. The CDR3 is 15 amino acids. V was cut by 5 bases and J by 4 bases, with 17 bases left in between. The CDR3 region has the DNA TGTGCCAGCTCATCCCGATTGGGGGGGAGCACTGAAGCTTTCTTT. This codes for CASSSRLGGSTEAFF.